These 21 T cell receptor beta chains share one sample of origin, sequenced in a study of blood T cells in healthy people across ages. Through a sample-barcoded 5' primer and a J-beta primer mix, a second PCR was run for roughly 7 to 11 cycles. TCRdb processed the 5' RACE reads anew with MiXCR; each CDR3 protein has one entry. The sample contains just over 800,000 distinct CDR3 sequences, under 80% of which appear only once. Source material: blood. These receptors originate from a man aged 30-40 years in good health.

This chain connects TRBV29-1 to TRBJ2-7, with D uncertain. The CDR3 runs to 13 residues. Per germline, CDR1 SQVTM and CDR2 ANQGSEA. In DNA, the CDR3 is TGCAGTGTGCTCCGACGGTTTTACAATGAGCAGTACTTC. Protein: CSVLRRFYNEQYF.

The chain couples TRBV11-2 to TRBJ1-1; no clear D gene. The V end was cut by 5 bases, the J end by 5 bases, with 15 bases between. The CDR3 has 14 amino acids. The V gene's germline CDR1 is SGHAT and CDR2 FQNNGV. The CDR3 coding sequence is TGTGCCAGCAGCGAGCGCCTTGTCGGTACTGAAGCTTTCTTT. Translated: CASSERLVGTEAFF.

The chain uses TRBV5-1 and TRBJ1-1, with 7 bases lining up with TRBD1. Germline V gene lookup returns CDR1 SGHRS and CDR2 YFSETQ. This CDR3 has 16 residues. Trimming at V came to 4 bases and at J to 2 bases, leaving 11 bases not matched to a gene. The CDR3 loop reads CASSRGQRGSNTEAFF. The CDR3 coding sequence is TGCGCCAGCAGCAGGGGACAGAGAGGAAGTAACACTGAAGCTTTCTTT.

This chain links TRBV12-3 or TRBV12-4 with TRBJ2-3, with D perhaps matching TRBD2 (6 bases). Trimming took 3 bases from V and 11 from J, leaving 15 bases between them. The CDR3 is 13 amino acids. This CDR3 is CASSFSGPLRQYF. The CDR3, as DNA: TGTGCCAGCAGTTTCAGCGGGCCCCTGAGGCAGTATTTT.

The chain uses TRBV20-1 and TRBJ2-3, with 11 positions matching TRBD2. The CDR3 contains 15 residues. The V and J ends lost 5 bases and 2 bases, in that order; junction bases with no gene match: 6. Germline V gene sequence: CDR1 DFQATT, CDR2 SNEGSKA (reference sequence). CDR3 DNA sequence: TGCAGTGCTTCCGGGACTAGCGGCAACACAGATACGCAGTATTTT. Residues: CSASGTSGNTDTQYF.

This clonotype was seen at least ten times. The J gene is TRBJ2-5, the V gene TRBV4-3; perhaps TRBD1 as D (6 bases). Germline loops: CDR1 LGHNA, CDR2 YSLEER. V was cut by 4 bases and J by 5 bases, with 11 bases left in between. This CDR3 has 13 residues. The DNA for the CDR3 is TGCGCCAGCAGCCGTCGGGACACCGAGACCCAGTACTTC. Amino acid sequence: CASSRRDTETQYF.

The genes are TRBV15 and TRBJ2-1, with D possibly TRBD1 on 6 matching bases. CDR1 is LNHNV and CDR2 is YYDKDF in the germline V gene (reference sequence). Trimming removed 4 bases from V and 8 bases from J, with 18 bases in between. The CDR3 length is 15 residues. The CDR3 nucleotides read TGTGCCACCAGCACCTCAGGGGTGTATATGTATGAGCAGTTCTTC. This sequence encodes CATSTSGVYMYEQFF.

CDR3 coding DNA: TGCAGTGCTAGCAAGCCCCAGAACACTGAAGCTTTCTTT. This gives the protein CSASKPQNTEAFF. J is TRBJ1-1 and V is TRBV20-1, with D uncertain. The CDR3 has 13 amino acids. Per the germline V gene, CDR1 is DFQATT and CDR2 is SNEGSKA (reference sequence). Trimming removed 3 bases from V and 1 base from J, with 9 bases in between.

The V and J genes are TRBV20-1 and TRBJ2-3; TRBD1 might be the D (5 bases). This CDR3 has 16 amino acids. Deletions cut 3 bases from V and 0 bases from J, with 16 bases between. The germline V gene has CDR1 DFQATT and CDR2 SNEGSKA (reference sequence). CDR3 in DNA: TGCAGTGCTAGGGATGCTGATAGGGGAAGCACAGATACGCAGTATTTT. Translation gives CSARDADRGSTDTQYF.

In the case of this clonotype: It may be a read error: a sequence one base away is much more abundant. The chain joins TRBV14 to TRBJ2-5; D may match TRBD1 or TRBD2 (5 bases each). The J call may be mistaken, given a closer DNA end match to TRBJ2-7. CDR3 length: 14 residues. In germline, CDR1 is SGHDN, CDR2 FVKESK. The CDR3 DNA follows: TGTGCCAGCAGCCGAGCGAGGGGAGCCTACGAGCAGTACTTC. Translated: CASSRARGAYEQYF.

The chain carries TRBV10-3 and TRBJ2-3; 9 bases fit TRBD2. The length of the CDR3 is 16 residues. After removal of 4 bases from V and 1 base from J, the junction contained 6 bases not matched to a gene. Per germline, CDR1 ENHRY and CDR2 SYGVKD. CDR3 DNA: TGTGCCATCAGTGTAGGCAGCGGGGGGCGCACAGATACGCAGTATTTT. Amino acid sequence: CAISVGSGGRTDTQYF.

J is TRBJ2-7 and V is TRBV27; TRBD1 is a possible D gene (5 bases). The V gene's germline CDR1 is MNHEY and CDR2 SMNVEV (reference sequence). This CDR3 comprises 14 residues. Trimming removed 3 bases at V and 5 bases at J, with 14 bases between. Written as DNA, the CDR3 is TGTGCCAGCAGTTTTGGGGCTAGTTCCCACGAGCAGTACTTC. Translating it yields CASSFGASSHEQYF.

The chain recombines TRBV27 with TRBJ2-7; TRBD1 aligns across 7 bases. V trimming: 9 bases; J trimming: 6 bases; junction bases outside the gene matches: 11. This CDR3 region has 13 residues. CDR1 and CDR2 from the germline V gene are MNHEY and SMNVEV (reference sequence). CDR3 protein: CASHNVGGGEQYF. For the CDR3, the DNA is TGTGCCAGTCATAACGTAGGGGGCGGCGAGCAGTACTTC.

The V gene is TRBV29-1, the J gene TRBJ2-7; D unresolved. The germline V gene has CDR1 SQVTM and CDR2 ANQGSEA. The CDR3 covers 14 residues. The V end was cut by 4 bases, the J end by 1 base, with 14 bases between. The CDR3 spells CSVAGTVTSYEQYF. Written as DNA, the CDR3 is TGCAGCGTTGCCGGCACAGTGACGTCCTACGAGCAGTACTTC.

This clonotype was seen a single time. The CDR3: CASSGAGFGTEAFF. CDR3 DNA sequence: TGCGCCAGCAGCGGCGCAGGGTTCGGCACTGAAGCTTTCTTT. This chain links TRBV5-1 with TRBJ1-1; a weak D match, TRBD1 (5 bases). The CDR3 totals 14 residues. The V end was cut by 4 bases, the J end by 4 bases, with 14 bases between. Looked up from germline, CDR1 is SGHRS and CDR2 is YFSETQ.

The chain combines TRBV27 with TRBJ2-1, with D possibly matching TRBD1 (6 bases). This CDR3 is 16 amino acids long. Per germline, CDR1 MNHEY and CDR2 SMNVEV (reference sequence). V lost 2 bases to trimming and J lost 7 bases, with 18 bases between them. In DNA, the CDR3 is TGTGCCAGCAGTTTAACCCTTTACAGGGAAGGGAATGAGCAGTTCTTC. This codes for CASSLTLYREGNEQFF.

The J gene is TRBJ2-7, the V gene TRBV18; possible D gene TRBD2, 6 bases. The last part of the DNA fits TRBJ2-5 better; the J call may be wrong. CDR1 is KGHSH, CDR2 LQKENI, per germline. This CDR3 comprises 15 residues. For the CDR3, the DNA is TGTGCCAGCTCACAGACCGGGGGTATTGGGGAGACCCAGTACTTC. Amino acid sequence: CASSQTGGIGETQYF.

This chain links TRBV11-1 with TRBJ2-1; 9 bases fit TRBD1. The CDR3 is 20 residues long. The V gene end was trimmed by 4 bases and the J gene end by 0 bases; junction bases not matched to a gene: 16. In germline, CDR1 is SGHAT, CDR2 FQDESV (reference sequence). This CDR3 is CASSSIGTGKLTSSYNEQFF. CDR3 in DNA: TGTGCCAGCAGCTCCATTGGGACAGGGAAATTGACGAGCTCCTACAATGAGCAGTTCTTC.

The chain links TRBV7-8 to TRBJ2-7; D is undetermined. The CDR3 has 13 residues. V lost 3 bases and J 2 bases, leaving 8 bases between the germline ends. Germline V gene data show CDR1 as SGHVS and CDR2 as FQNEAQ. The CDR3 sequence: CASSFDSTYEQYF. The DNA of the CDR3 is TGTGCCAGCAGCTTCGACTCGACCTACGAGCAGTACTTC.

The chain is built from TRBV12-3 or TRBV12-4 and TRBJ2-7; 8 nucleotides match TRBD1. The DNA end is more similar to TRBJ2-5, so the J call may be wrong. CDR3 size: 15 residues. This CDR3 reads CASSDTGGLWETQYF. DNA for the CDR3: TGTGCCAGCAGCGACACAGGGGGACTGTGGGAGACCCAGTACTTC.

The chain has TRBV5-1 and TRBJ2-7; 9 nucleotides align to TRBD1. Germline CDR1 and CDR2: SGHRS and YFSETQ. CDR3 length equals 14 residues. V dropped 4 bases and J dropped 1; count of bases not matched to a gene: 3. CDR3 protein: CASSGTGPSYEQYF. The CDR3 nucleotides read TGCGCCAGCAGCGGGACAGGGCCTTCCTACGAGCAGTACTTC.